Sequencing of this TCR beta chain was carried out in a study of blood T cell repertoires in COVID-19. At the level of the study: Nucleic acid was either cDNA or gDNA, and it came from T cells, B-cell-depleted T cells, or PBMCs.

Germline lookup yields CDR1 KGHSH and CDR2 LQKENI. Trimming left V 3 bases short and J 5 bases short, with 13 bases between. The CDR3 is 15 residues long. TCRdb's table, derived via immunoSEQ multiplex PCR, lists solely in-frame clones and lacks some. The repertoire holds about 130,000 clones, with approximately 83% as singletons. The chain recombines TRBV18 with TRBJ2-2, with D perhaps matching TRBD2 (6 bases). This TCR was recovered from a man in his sixties with acute or convalescent COVID-19. The sample consisted of peripheral blood. The CDR3 loop is CASSPRDPGTGELFF. The CDR3 DNA reads as TGTGCCAGCTCACCGCGGGACCCAGGGACCGGGGAGCTGTTTTTT.